This is a list of T cell receptor beta chains from one sample in a study of CD8 T cell repertoires and HIV-1 epitope variants. Sequenced by immunoSEQ multiplex PCR; TCRdb stores in-frame clones only, minus some. The data show 2,000 to 3,000 clones, around 60% seen once. No antigen has been assigned to these receptors. Sequencing was carried out using cultured CD8+ T cells derived from PBMCs. These receptors all come from a male donor with HIV. CDR3s leave out the opening cysteine and the closing phenylalanine or tryptophan.

TRBJ1-1 TRBV6-1 ASMGTGPKRAF
TRBJ2-7 TRBV5-5 ASSLTAASYEQY
TRBJ2-5 TRBV5-8 ASSPRTGVQETQY
TRBJ2-2 TRBV7-7 ASSLGQGARTGELF
TRBJ2-7 TRBV7-9 ASSYITYEQY
TRBJ2-1 TRBV6-6 ASWDLTEQF
TRBJ2-7 TRBV2 ASSERGYSYEQY
TRBJ2-1 TRBV9 ASSVDVSGGLYNEQF
TRBJ1-1 TRBV28 ASSYQGNTEAF
TRBJ1-5 TRBV27 ASSPDRVYNQPQH
TRBJ2-5 TRBV5-4 AGRPDFSGGAETQY
TRBJ2-7 TRBV6-5 ASSYGQGAYEQY
TRBJ2-1 TRBV28 ASSLRVAGGYDEQF
TRBJ2-7 TRBV6-5 ASSGTDFSEQY
TRBJ2-6 TRBV4-2 ASSQEGRVRSGANVLT
TRBJ1-1 TRBV7-9 ASDGTEVRTEAF
TRBJ1-1 TRBV7-2 ASSFTDQSTEAF
TRBJ1-4 TRBV19 ASSIFSPNEKLF
TRBJ1-2 TRBV25-1 ASSELLDTYGYT
TRBJ2-7 TRBV5-4 ASSLDAYEQY
TRBJ2-7 TRBV6-5 ASNPGQVGEQY
TRBJ1-1 TRBV7-7 ASSPLGQDTTEAF
TRBJ2-1 TRBV19 ASSMSGLYNEQF
TRBJ2-3 TRBV7-3 ASSFGTDTQY
TRBJ2-7 TRBV7-9 ASRLDGPSGAPYEQY
TRBJ2-1 TRBV27 ASSLGQPPYNEQF
TRBJ1-2 TRBV29-1 SVDGQGIYGYT
TRBJ2-7 TRBV28 ASSFRDSYEQY
TRBJ2-7 TRBV15 ATSSLYRDEQY
TRBJ1-2 TRBV2 ASSEAGLGAGGYT
TRBJ2-5 TRBV5-1 ASSFYSGRRGETQY
TRBJ2-1 TRBV29-1 SVLQRANEQF
TRBJ2-1 TRBV27 ASSLSQGISYNEQF
TRBJ1-3 TRBV25-1 ASSEPARGNTIY
TRBJ1-1 TRBV27 ASRRTGSTEAF
TRBJ2-5 TRBV5-6 ASSEDREKTQY
TRBJ2-3 TRBV10-1 ASSESGGPGDTQY
TRBJ2-3 TRBV4-2 ASSQDPGTGVGDLTDTQY
TRBJ2-3 TRBV28 ASSFPSGESTDTQY
TRBJ1-1 TRBV28 ASSPGGENTEAF
TRBJ2-7 TRBV6-1 ASRRQDPYEQY
TRBJ2-1 TRBV5-6 VSTRGNRDNEQF
TRBJ1-6 TRBV7-6 ASSLDSLSSYNSPLH
TRBJ2-1 TRBV29-1 SVDPRDRANNEQF
TRBJ1-2 TRBV4-3 ASSQDPVELDYGYT
TRBJ2-5 TRBV28 ASSLIGFQETQY
TRBJ2-7 TRBV5-8 ASSHRGYEQY
TRBJ1-1 TRBV7-6 ASSLETGGLTEAF
TRBJ2-7 TRBV4-1 ASSQGTSNEQY
TRBJ1-1 TRBV6-5 ASSRTGENTEAF
TRBJ2-7 TRBV7-2 ASSFGTSGYEQY
TRBJ2-5 TRBV27 ASKGGLQETQY
TRBJ1-1 TRBV19 ASHFGSGRGEAF